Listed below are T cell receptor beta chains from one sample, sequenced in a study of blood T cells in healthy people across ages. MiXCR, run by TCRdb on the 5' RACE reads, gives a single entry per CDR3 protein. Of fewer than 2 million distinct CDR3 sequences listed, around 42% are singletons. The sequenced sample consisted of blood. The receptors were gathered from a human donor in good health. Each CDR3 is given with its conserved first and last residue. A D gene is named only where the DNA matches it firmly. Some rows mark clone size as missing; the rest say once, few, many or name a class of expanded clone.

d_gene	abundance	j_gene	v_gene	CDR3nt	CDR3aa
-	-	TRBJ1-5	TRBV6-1	TGTGCCAGCAGTGAAGGGGGCAGGGGCTATCAGCCCCAGCATTTT	CASSEGGRGYQPQHF
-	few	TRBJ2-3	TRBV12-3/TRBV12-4	TGTGCCACCAGTTTTGGAGTTACCATCGCAGATACGCAGTATTTT	CATSFGVTIADTQYF
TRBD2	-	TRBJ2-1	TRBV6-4	TGTGCCGGCAGTGACGGGACTAGCGGGGGGGCCAATGAGCAGTTCTTC	CAGSDGTSGGANEQFF
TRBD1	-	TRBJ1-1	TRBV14	TGTGCCAGCAGCCCCCTACAGGGGGCGGTGAACACTGAAGCTTTCTTT	CASSPLQGAVNTEAFF
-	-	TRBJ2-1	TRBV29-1	TGCAGCGTTGAAGATCTTAAAGAGGGAGAGCAGTTCTTC	CSVEDLKEGEQFF
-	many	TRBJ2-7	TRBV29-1	TGCAGCGTTGGGGCGGCGTCCTACGAGCAGTACTTC	CSVGAASYEQYF
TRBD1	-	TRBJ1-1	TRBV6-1	TGTGCCAGCAGGGGGGACAGCCCTATGAACACTGAAGCTTTCTTT	CASRGDSPMNTEAFF
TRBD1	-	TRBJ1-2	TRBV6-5	TGTGCCAGCAGTCACAAGGGGACAGGGATGGGTAACTATGGCTACACCTTC	CASSHKGTGMGNYGYTF
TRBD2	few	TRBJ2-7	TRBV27	TGTGCCAGCAGTCCATCCGGGAGGGGCGAGCAGTACTTC	CASSPSGRGEQYF
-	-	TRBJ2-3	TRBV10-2	TGCGCCAGCCAAGGGGGAGTCACAGATACGCAGTATTTT	CASQGGVTDTQYF
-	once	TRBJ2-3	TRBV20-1	TGCAGTGCGCCCCGGGGGAGCACAGATACGCAGTATTTT	CSAPRGSTDTQYF
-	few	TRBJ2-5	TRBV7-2	TGTGCCAGCAGCTTTTTTCCAAGCGACGAGACCCAGTACTTC	CASSFFPSDETQYF
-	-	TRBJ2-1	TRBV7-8	TGTGCCAGCAGCCAATACGAAGACGGGTTCTTC	CASSQYEDGFF
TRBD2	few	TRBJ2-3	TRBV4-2	TGTGCCAGCAGCCAACTGACTAGCGGGGGGACAGATACGCAGTATTTT	CASSQLTSGGTDTQYF
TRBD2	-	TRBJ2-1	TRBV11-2	TGTGCCAGCACCAGGCTAGCGGGATTTAATTACAATGAGCAGTTCTTC	CASTRLAGFNYNEQFF
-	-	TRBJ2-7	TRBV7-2	TGTGCCAGCAGCTTAGTTGGATCCCAGTACGGCGAGCAGTACTTC	CASSLVGSQYGEQYF
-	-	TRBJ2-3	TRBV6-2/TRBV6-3	TGTGCCAGCAGTAGGATCGCCGACACAGATACGCAGTATTTT	CASSRIADTDTQYF
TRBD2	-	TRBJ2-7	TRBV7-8	TGTGCCAGCAGGCAGAGACTAGCGGGGGGGAGGGAATACGAGCAGTACTTC	CASRQRLAGGREYEQYF